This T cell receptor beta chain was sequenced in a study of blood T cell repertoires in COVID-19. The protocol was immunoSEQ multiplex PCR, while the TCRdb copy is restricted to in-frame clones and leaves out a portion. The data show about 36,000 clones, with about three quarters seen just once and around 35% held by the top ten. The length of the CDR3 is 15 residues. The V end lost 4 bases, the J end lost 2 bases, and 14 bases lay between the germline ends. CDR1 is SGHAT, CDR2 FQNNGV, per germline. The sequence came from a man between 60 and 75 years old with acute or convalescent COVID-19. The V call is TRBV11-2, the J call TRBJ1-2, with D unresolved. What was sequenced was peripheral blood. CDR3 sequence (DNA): TGTGCCAGCAGCTCGAGGGAAGGGTGGAACTATGGCTACACCTTC. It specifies CASSSREGWNYGYTF.